The rows below give T cell receptor beta chains drawn from one sample of a study of control samples from healthy donors and cancer patients. Sequencing used immunoSEQ multiplex PCR; TCRdb keeps in-frame clones, though not all of them. Of about 89,000 clones listed, over 65% are singletons. Source material: blood. These receptors originate from a woman between 40 and 50 years old in good health. Each CDR3 is given with its conserved first and last residue. A D gene is named only where the DNA matches it firmly. Clone size, where shown, is once, few, many, or a class for clones that have expanded.

j_gene: TRBJ2-3; v_gene: TRBV5-1; d_gene: NA; abundance: NA; CDR3aa: CASSLVPTGTSTDTQYF; CDR3nt: TGCGCCAGCAGCTTGGTCCCAACGGGGACTAGCACAGATACGCAGTATTTT
j_gene: TRBJ1-1; v_gene: TRBV7-2; d_gene: NA; abundance: NA; CDR3aa: CASSLQANTEAFF; CDR3nt: TGTGCCAGCAGTCTACAGGCGAACACTGAAGCTTTCTTT
j_gene: TRBJ1-4; v_gene: TRBV5-4; d_gene: NA; abundance: NA; CDR3aa: CATGDTTSSNEKLFF; CDR3nt: TGTGCCACCGGGGACACTACTTCTAGTAATGAAAAACTGTTTTTT
j_gene: TRBJ1-3; v_gene: TRBV12-3/TRBV12-4; d_gene: NA; abundance: NA; CDR3aa: CASSPSGNTIYF; CDR3nt: TGTGCCAGCAGTCCCTCTGGAAACACCATATATTTT
j_gene: TRBJ1-4; v_gene: TRBV19; d_gene: TRBD1; abundance: NA; CDR3aa: CASSADRDGYEKLFF; CDR3nt: TGTGCCAGTAGTGCGGACAGGGATGGGTATGAAAAACTGTTTTTT
j_gene: TRBJ2-1; v_gene: TRBV18; d_gene: NA; abundance: few; CDR3aa: CASSPPASDFSSYNEQFF; CDR3nt: TGTGCCAGCTCACCACCCGCCTCTGACTTCAGCTCCTACAATGAGCAGTTCTTC
j_gene: TRBJ2-3; v_gene: TRBV24-1; d_gene: TRBD2; abundance: NA; CDR3aa: CATSDPSGAGADTQYF; CDR3nt: TGTGCCACCAGTGATCCAAGCGGGGCCGGGGCAGATACGCAGTATTTT
j_gene: TRBJ2-7; v_gene: TRBV7-2; d_gene: TRBD2; abundance: NA; CDR3aa: CASSSQRGALSEQYF; CDR3nt: TGTGCCAGCAGCTCCCAGCGGGGGGCCTTGAGTGAGCAGTACTTC
j_gene: TRBJ2-1; v_gene: TRBV3-1/TRBV3-2; d_gene: TRBD2; abundance: NA; CDR3aa: CASSQHERGGQFF; CDR3nt: TGTGCCAGCAGCCAACATGAGCGGGGGGGGCAGTTCTTC
j_gene: TRBJ2-1; v_gene: TRBV7-2; d_gene: NA; abundance: few; CDR3aa: CASSLWGAERNEQFF; CDR3nt: TGTGCCAGCAGCTTGTGGGGGGCCGAGAGAAATGAGCAGTTCTTC
j_gene: TRBJ2-3; v_gene: TRBV9; d_gene: NA; abundance: NA; CDR3aa: CASSVERDSTDTQYF; CDR3nt: TGTGCCAGCAGCGTAGAGAGGGATTCCACAGATACGCAGTATTTT
j_gene: TRBJ1-5; v_gene: TRBV12-2; d_gene: NA; abundance: NA; CDR3aa: CASRLGQGAISNQPQHF; CDR3nt: TGTGCAAGTCGCTTGGGACAGGGGGCCATTAGCAATCAGCCCCAGCATTTT
j_gene: TRBJ1-4; v_gene: TRBV16; d_gene: NA; abundance: once; CDR3aa: CASSPRQSTNEKLFF; CDR3nt: TGTGCCAGCAGCCCCCGACAGTCAACTAATGAAAAACTGTTTTTT
j_gene: TRBJ1-2; v_gene: TRBV19; d_gene: NA; abundance: NA; CDR3aa: CASSIVAGDYGYTF; CDR3nt: TGTGCCAGTAGTATAGTCGCAGGGGACTATGGCTACACCTTC
j_gene: TRBJ2-2; v_gene: TRBV3-1/TRBV3-2; d_gene: NA; abundance: NA; CDR3aa: CASSHRTVANTGELFF; CDR3nt: TGTGCCAGCAGCCACCGGACGGTCGCGAACACCGGGGAGCTGTTTTTT
j_gene: TRBJ2-3; v_gene: TRBV24-1; d_gene: TRBD2; abundance: NA; CDR3aa: CATRTSGGPDTQYF; CDR3nt: TGTGCCACCAGGACTAGCGGGGGGCCAGATACGCAGTATTTT
j_gene: TRBJ1-2; v_gene: TRBV30; d_gene: TRBD1; abundance: NA; CDR3aa: CAWSGTGGAKALRGYTF; CDR3nt: TGTGCCTGGAGTGGGACAGGGGGCGCCAAGGCCCTAAGGGGCTACACCTTC
j_gene: TRBJ1-3; v_gene: TRBV9; d_gene: NA; abundance: NA; CDR3aa: CASSTGNTIYF; CDR3nt: TGTGCCAGCAGTACTGGAAACACCATATATTTT
j_gene: TRBJ1-2; v_gene: TRBV6-6; d_gene: NA; abundance: few; CDR3aa: CASSYSTEGGGYTF; CDR3nt: TGTGCCAGCAGTTACTCGACTGAGGGAGGTGGCTACACCTTC
j_gene: TRBJ2-7; v_gene: TRBV27; d_gene: NA; abundance: NA; CDR3aa: CASSSDTSYEQYF; CDR3nt: TGTGCCAGCAGTTCGGACACGTCCTACGAGCAGTACTTC
j_gene: TRBJ1-1; v_gene: TRBV27; d_gene: NA; abundance: NA; CDR3aa: CASSKKPNTEAFF; CDR3nt: TGTGCCAGCAGCAAAAAACCGAACACTGAAGCTTTCTTT
j_gene: TRBJ2-1; v_gene: TRBV7-2; d_gene: NA; abundance: NA; CDR3aa: CASSLAPVGVNRDEQFF; CDR3nt: TGTGCCAGCAGCTTAGCTCCTGTGGGGGTCAACAGGGATGAGCAGTTCTTC
j_gene: TRBJ2-1; v_gene: TRBV5-1; d_gene: NA; abundance: NA; CDR3aa: CASSFRQERFF; CDR3nt: TGCGCCAGCAGCTTCAGACAGGAGAGGTTCTTC
j_gene: TRBJ2-7; v_gene: TRBV2; d_gene: TRBD2; abundance: NA; CDR3aa: CASNTKRGSSYEQYF; CDR3nt: TGTGCCAGCAATACTAAGCGGGGGTCATCCTACGAGCAGTACTTC
j_gene: TRBJ2-5; v_gene: TRBV6-2/TRBV6-3; d_gene: NA; abundance: NA; CDR3aa: CASSYSGAEMTQYF; CDR3nt: TGTGCCAGCAGTTACTCGGGGGCCGAGATGACCCAGTACTTC
j_gene: TRBJ2-7; v_gene: TRBV30; d_gene: NA; abundance: NA; CDR3aa: CAWRGPWTEAYEQYF; CDR3nt: TGTGCCTGGAGGGGACCATGGACAGAGGCCTACGAGCAGTACTTC
j_gene: TRBJ1-3; v_gene: TRBV23-1; d_gene: NA; abundance: NA; CDR3aa: CASSQSQGAPQSGNTIYF; CDR3nt: TGCGCCAGCAGTCAATCCCAGGGAGCACCACAGTCTGGAAACACCATATATTTT
j_gene: TRBJ2-7; v_gene: TRBV3-1/TRBV3-2; d_gene: NA; abundance: once; CDR3aa: CASSPSRGANSYEQYF; CDR3nt: TGTGCCAGCAGCCCCTCCCGGGGGGCCAACTCCTACGAGCAGTACTTC
j_gene: TRBJ1-4; v_gene: TRBV5-5; d_gene: TRBD1; abundance: once; CDR3aa: CASSPAGGTGGEKLFF; CDR3nt: TGTGCCAGCAGCCCCGCAGGGGGGACAGGAGGCGAAAAACTGTTTTTT
j_gene: TRBJ2-3; v_gene: TRBV7-2; d_gene: TRBD2; abundance: NA; CDR3aa: CASSLTSVVDTQYF; CDR3nt: TGTGCCAGCAGTCTCACTAGCGTCGTGGATACGCAGTATTTT
j_gene: TRBJ1-5; v_gene: TRBV30; d_gene: NA; abundance: NA; CDR3aa: CAWSVYSQPQHF; CDR3nt: TGTGCCTGGAGTGTATATTCTCAGCCCCAGCATTTT
j_gene: TRBJ2-7; v_gene: TRBV5-6; d_gene: TRBD1; abundance: once; CDR3aa: CASSGMTGEYNEQYF; CDR3nt: TGTGCCAGCAGCGGAATGACAGGGGAGTACAACGAGCAGTACTTC
j_gene: TRBJ2-1; v_gene: TRBV29-1; d_gene: NA; abundance: NA; CDR3aa: CSVSRVAGTNEQFF; CDR3nt: TGCAGCGTCTCAAGGGTGGCAGGGACCAATGAGCAGTTCTTC
j_gene: TRBJ1-6; v_gene: TRBV11-3; d_gene: TRBD1; abundance: NA; CDR3aa: CASSTTEEQGVYSPLHF; CDR3nt: TGTGCCAGCAGCACAACGGAGGAGCAGGGGGTATATTCACCCCTCCACTTT
j_gene: TRBJ2-2; v_gene: TRBV3-1/TRBV3-2; d_gene: TRBD2; abundance: NA; CDR3aa: CASSPSGGATGELFF; CDR3nt: TGTGCCAGCAGCCCCAGCGGGGGCGCAACCGGGGAGCTGTTTTTT
j_gene: TRBJ1-6; v_gene: TRBV6-4; d_gene: NA; abundance: NA; CDR3aa: CASSPGDSGNSPLHF; CDR3nt: TGTGCCAGCAGTCCAGGGGACTCCGGGAATTCACCCCTCCACTTT
j_gene: TRBJ2-2; v_gene: TRBV9; d_gene: NA; abundance: NA; CDR3aa: CASSVGPGELFF; CDR3nt: TGTGCCAGCAGCGTAGGTCCCGGGGAGCTGTTTTTT
j_gene: TRBJ1-5; v_gene: TRBV21-1; d_gene: NA; abundance: NA; CDR3aa: CASSKECGYFSDQPQHF; CDR3nt: TGTGCCAGCAGCAAAGAATGCGGGTATTTCTCGGATCAGCCCCAGCATTTT
j_gene: TRBJ2-7; v_gene: TRBV4-3; d_gene: TRBD1; abundance: NA; CDR3aa: CASSPHRGPEQYF; CDR3nt: TGCGCCAGCAGCCCACACAGGGGTCCCGAGCAGTACTTC
j_gene: TRBJ2-2; v_gene: TRBV18; d_gene: TRBD1; abundance: NA; CDR3aa: CASSPRQGDTEELFF; CDR3nt: TGTGCCAGCTCACCTCGACAGGGAGATACCGAGGAGCTGTTTTTT
j_gene: TRBJ1-2; v_gene: TRBV5-6; d_gene: NA; abundance: NA; CDR3aa: CASSLRLRPGHGYTF; CDR3nt: TGTGCCAGCAGCTTGAGGTTGCGACCCGGGCATGGCTACACCTTC
j_gene: TRBJ2-1; v_gene: TRBV24-1; d_gene: TRBD1; abundance: NA; CDR3aa: CATSDLGQGHEQFF; CDR3nt: TGTGCCACCAGTGATTTGGGACAGGGGCATGAGCAGTTCTTC
j_gene: TRBJ2-1; v_gene: TRBV20-1; d_gene: NA; abundance: NA; CDR3aa: CSAKGPGEQFF; CDR3nt: TGCAGTGCTAAGGGGCCGGGTGAGCAGTTCTTC
j_gene: TRBJ1-1; v_gene: TRBV6-6; d_gene: NA; abundance: NA; CDR3aa: CASSPPNIGREAFF; CDR3nt: TGTGCCAGCAGCCCTCCTAACATAGGGCGGGAGGCTTTCTTT
j_gene: TRBJ2-5; v_gene: TRBV5-6; d_gene: NA; abundance: NA; CDR3aa: CASSLGPVGTKETQYF; CDR3nt: TGTGCCAGCAGCTTGGGGCCGGTGGGAACAAAAGAGACCCAGTACTTC
j_gene: TRBJ2-7; v_gene: TRBV30; d_gene: NA; abundance: NA; CDR3aa: CAWTGGAYEQYF; CDR3nt: TGTGCCTGGACTGGGGGAGCCTACGAGCAGTACTTC
j_gene: TRBJ2-6; v_gene: TRBV7-2; d_gene: TRBD1; abundance: NA; CDR3aa: CASSHSGTGTWGANVLTF; CDR3nt: TGTGCCAGCAGCCATTCCGGGACAGGGACGTGGGGGGCCAACGTCCTGACTTTC
j_gene: TRBJ2-3; v_gene: TRBV6-4; d_gene: TRBD1; abundance: NA; CDR3aa: CASRVEGQATDTQYF; CDR3nt: TGTGCCAGCAGAGTTGAGGGACAGGCCACAGATACGCAGTATTTT
j_gene: TRBJ2-3; v_gene: TRBV7-2; d_gene: NA; abundance: NA; CDR3aa: CASSLGHGTDTQYF; CDR3nt: TGTGCCAGCAGCCTCGGACACGGCACAGATACGCAGTATTTT
j_gene: TRBJ1-6; v_gene: TRBV4-3; d_gene: NA; abundance: NA; CDR3aa: CASSQKRDSPLHF; CDR3nt: TGCGCCAGCAGCCAAAAGAGGGATTCACCCCTCCACTTT
j_gene: TRBJ1-5; v_gene: TRBV12-3/TRBV12-4; d_gene: NA; abundance: NA; CDR3aa: CASGASNQPQHF; CDR3nt: TGTGCCAGCGGAGCTAGCAATCAGCCCCAGCATTTT
j_gene: TRBJ1-5; v_gene: TRBV18; d_gene: NA; abundance: NA; CDR3aa: CASSPQGWDQPQHF; CDR3nt: TGTGCCAGCTCACCACAAGGGTGGGATCAGCCCCAGCATTTT
j_gene: TRBJ1-3; v_gene: TRBV7-8; d_gene: NA; abundance: NA; CDR3aa: CASTEGGKGGNTIYF; CDR3nt: TGTGCCAGCACGGAGGGGGGAAAAGGGGGAAACACCATATATTTT
j_gene: TRBJ1-2; v_gene: TRBV12-3/TRBV12-4; d_gene: TRBD1; abundance: NA; CDR3aa: CASSSDRGLGYTF; CDR3nt: TGTGCCAGCAGTTCCGACAGGGGGCTTGGCTACACCTTC
j_gene: TRBJ2-1; v_gene: TRBV11-3; d_gene: TRBD2; abundance: NA; CDR3aa: CASSIQRGAYEQFF; CDR3nt: TGTGCCAGCAGCATTCAGCGGGGGGCCTATGAGCAGTTCTTC
j_gene: TRBJ2-2; v_gene: TRBV19; d_gene: TRBD2; abundance: once; CDR3aa: CASMIGGGLHTGELFF; CDR3nt: TGTGCCAGTATGATAGGCGGGGGGCTTCACACCGGGGAGCTGTTTTTT
j_gene: TRBJ2-1; v_gene: TRBV7-8; d_gene: TRBD2; abundance: NA; CDR3aa: CASSSLAGGDNEQFF; CDR3nt: TGTGCCAGCAGCTCCTTAGCGGGGGGGGACAATGAGCAGTTCTTC
j_gene: TRBJ1-3; v_gene: TRBV25-1; d_gene: NA; abundance: NA; CDR3aa: CASSGLRLDSGNTIYF; CDR3nt: TGTGCCAGCAGTGGCCTCAGACTTGACTCTGGAAACACCATATATTTT
j_gene: TRBJ2-7; v_gene: TRBV30; d_gene: TRBD2; abundance: NA; CDR3aa: CAWTSGGAREQYF; CDR3nt: TGTGCCTGGACGAGCGGGGGGGCGAGGGAGCAGTACTTC
j_gene: TRBJ2-7; v_gene: TRBV5-6; d_gene: NA; abundance: NA; CDR3aa: CASSFGTTYEQYF; CDR3nt: TGTGCCAGCAGCTTTGGGACGACCTACGAGCAGTACTTC